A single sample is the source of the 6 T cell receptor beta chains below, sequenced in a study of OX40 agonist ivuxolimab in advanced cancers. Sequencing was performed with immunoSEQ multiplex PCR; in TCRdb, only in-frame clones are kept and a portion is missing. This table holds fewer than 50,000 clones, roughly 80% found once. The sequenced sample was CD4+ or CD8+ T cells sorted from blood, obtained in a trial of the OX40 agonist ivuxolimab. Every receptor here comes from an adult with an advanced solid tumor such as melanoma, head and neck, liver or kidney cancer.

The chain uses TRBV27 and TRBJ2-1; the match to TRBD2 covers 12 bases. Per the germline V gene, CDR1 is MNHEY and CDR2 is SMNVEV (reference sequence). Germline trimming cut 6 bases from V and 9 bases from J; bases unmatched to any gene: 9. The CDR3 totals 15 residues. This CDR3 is CASSLTSGRQGEQFF. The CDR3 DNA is TGTGCCAGCAGCCTAACTAGCGGGAGGCAGGGTGAGCAGTTCTTC.

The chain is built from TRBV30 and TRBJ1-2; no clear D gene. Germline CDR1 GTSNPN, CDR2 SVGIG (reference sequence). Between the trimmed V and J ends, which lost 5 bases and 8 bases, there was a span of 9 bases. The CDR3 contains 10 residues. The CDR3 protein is CAWGGVGYTF. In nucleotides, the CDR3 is TGTGCCTGGGGTGGAGTCGGCTACACCTTC.

The CDR3 here is CASSLGGTFTDTQYF. For the CDR3, the DNA is TGTGCCAGCAGCTTGGGAGGGACTTTCACAGATACGCAGTATTTT. J is TRBJ2-3 and V is TRBV7-8; TRBD2 matches at 7 bases. The CDR3 is made up of 15 amino acids. The junction had 5 bases not matched to a gene; V was cut back by 3 bases and J by 2 bases. Germline CDR1 and CDR2: SGHVS and FQNEAQ.

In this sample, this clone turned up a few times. In nucleotides, the CDR3 is TGTGCCAGTAGGCGGGATCTCGATCAGCCCCAGCATTTT. The encoded protein is CASRRDLDQPQHF. The chain employs TRBV19 and TRBJ1-5; no clear D. Germline V gene data show CDR1 as LNHDA and CDR2 as SQIVND (reference sequence). This CDR3 spans 13 amino acids. Deletions cut 6 bases from V and 5 bases from J, with 11 bases between.

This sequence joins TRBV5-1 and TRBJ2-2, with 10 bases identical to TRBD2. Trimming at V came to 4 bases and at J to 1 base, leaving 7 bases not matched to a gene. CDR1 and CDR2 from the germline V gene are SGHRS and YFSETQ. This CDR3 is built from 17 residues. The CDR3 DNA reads TGCGCCAGCAGCGGGAGTGCTAGCGGGAGGAACACCGGGGAGCTGTTTTTT. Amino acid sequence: CASSGSASGRNTGELFF.

CDR3 sequence reads: CASSFTLGLAGVYNEQFF. CDR3 coding DNA: TGTGCCAGCAGCTTCACCCTCGGACTAGCGGGCGTCTACAATGAGCAGTTCTTC. This chain joins TRBV14 and TRBJ2-1, with TRBD2 matching over 11 bases. The trim removed 5 bases at V and 3 bases at J, leaving 12 bases unmatched. CDR1 is SGHDN, CDR2 FVKESK, per germline. The CDR3 is 18 amino acids.